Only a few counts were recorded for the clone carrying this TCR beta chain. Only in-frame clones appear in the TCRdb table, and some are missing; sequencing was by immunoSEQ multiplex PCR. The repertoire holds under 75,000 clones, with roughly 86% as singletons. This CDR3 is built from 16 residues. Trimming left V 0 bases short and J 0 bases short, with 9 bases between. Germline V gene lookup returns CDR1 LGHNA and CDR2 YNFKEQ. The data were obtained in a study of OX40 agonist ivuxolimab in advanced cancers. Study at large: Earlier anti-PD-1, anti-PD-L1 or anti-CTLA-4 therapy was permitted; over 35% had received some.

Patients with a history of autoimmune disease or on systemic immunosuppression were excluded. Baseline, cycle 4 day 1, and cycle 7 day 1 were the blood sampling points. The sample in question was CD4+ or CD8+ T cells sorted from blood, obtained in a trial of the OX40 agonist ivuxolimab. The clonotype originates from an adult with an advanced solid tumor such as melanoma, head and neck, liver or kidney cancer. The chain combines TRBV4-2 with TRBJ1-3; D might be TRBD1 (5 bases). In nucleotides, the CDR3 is TGTGCCAGCAGCCAAGAAAGGGACTTCTCTGGAAACACCATATATTTT. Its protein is CASSQERDFSGNTIYF.